This T cell receptor (beta chain) was sequenced for a study of coeliac disease. Across the study: Coeliac patients had newly diagnosed active disease, refractory type I disease, or gluten-free diet control. General study points: Lamina propria and intraepithelial cell fractions may contain each other's cells.

Germline V gives CDR1 MDHEN, CDR2 SYDVKM. V shed 3 bases and J shed 4 bases, with 18 bases lying between them. The CDR3 contains 16 residues. On this clone itself: No antigen is known for it.

Cells were frozen in aliquots of approximately 450,000, and one aliquot per fraction was sequenced. The assay was immunoSEQ multiplex PCR, and TCRdb's table has in-frame clones only and misses some. The profile shows fewer than 3,500 clones, 45% to 50% of them singletons. This receptor was obtained from a woman aged 70-85 years with celiac disease. Material: intraepithelial lymphocytes from the gut. The gene calls are TRBV28 and TRBJ1-2, with a tentative D call TRBD1 (5 bases). The CDR3 DNA reads as TGTGCCAGCAGTTTCAGGACACCTTCCGTCGGCTATGGCTACACCTTC. Translation gives CASSFRTPSVGYGYTF.